This T cell receptor beta chain came from a study of cytomegalovirus exposure and HLA in healthy donors. Study-level background: Inside one of the first data releases sat around 85 million unique TCRs taken from HLA-typed donors. Assignment to the Caucasian-associated ancestry cluster applied to 75% to 85% of the 300 to 500 genotyped donors. Study-wide points: In a later analysis, parvovirus B19, influenza, CMV and Epstein-Barr virus appeared linked to several top co-occurrence clusters. Highly shared sequence variants in one cluster were likely a sequencing artifact.

Use of 60 Vbeta and 13 Jbeta primers characterized the PCR. TCRdb keeps only in-frame clones here, not all; method: immunoSEQ multiplex PCR. Of about 170,000 clones listed, approximately 81% are singletons. Worth noting for this clone: Antigen: not known.

Sequencing was done on a sample of PBMCs. The receptor's source is a male donor in good health and CMV-seronegative.

For the CDR3, the DNA is TGTGCCAGCAGCTTACGTGGTCGGGGGGCGGCCGGGGAGCTGTTTTTT. This encodes CASSLRGRGAAGELFF. The chain couples TRBV11-2 to TRBJ2-2, with D tentatively TRBD2 (7 bases). The CDR3 spans 16 residues. V dropped 2 bases and J dropped 6 bases, with 16 bases sitting between them. Per the germline V gene, CDR1 is SGHAT and CDR2 is FQNNGV.